This T cell receptor (beta chain) was found in a study of cytomegalovirus exposure and HLA in healthy donors. Points on this clone: As yet, its antigen is unknown.

Donors counted as nominally healthy when sampled, yet unrecorded immune exposures were likely. Whole-study findings and limits: There was a cluster of highly shared sequence variants that was likely a sequencing artifact.

It was with 60 Vbeta and 13 Jbeta primers that the PCR ran. TCRdb's table, derived via immunoSEQ multiplex PCR, lists solely in-frame clones and lacks some. The table records 85,000 to 100,000 clones, about 85% of them present only once. Per germline, CDR1 MNHEY and CDR2 SMNVEV (reference sequence). The V gene end was trimmed by 3 bases and the J gene end by 1 base; junction bases not matched to a gene: 2. This CDR3 contains 14 residues. This TCR was sampled from a girl aged 2 to 10 in good health and CMV-seropositive. The chain employs TRBV27 and TRBJ1-1; 7 bases are shared with TRBD1. The sample was PBMCs. As DNA, the CDR3 is TGTGCCAGCAGTTTCGGACAGGCGAACACTGAAGCTTTCTTT. Protein product: CASSFGQANTEAFF.